The 10 T cell receptor beta chains in this list originate from one sample, sequenced in a study of technical replicates of blood from a few donors. TCRdb's table, derived via immunoSEQ multiplex PCR, lists solely in-frame clones and lacks some. The table has about 80,000 clones, about 95% seen once; the top ten hold around 0.37%. The material sequenced was T cells isolated from PBMCs. These TCRs come from a human donor in good health.

The chain joins TRBV29-1 to TRBJ2-3; D perhaps matches TRBD2 (5 bases). The CDR3 consists of 10 residues. CDR1 SQVTM and CDR2 ANQGSEA come from the germline V gene. The V gene lost 6 bases and the J gene lost 6 bases, with 7 bases spanning the gap. The CDR3 reads CSVLADTQYF. The CDR3, as DNA: TGCAGCGTGTTAGCGGATACGCAGTATTTT.

This rearrangement joins TRBV5-4 to TRBJ1-1; 10 bases align to TRBD1. CDR3 length: 15 residues. Germline V gene data show CDR1 as SGHNT and CDR2 as YYREEE (reference sequence). The junction had 5 bases not matched to a gene; V was cut back by 0 bases and J by 6 bases. The CDR3 DNA follows: TGTGCCAGCAGCTTGGAGACAGGGGGCAGGTCTGAAGCTTTCTTT. Translation: CASSLETGGRSEAFF.

The chain is built from TRBV19 and TRBJ1-2; possible D gene TRBD1, 6 bases. V gave up 5 bases and J gave up 4 bases, with 17 bases separating them. The CDR3 runs 15 residues. Germline loops: CDR1 LNHDA, CDR2 SQIVND (reference sequence). CDR3 in amino acids: CASSATGRVSYGYTF. The CDR3 DNA sequence: TGTGCCAGTAGTGCTACAGGGAGGGTAAGCTATGGCTACACCTTC.

The chain employs TRBV28 and TRBJ2-7, with D uncertain. The germline CDR1 and CDR2 sequences are MDHEN and SYDVKM. The CDR3 consists of 16 residues. V was clipped by 2 bases and J by 0 bases, with 14 bases between them. CDR3 in amino acids: CASSLKYQANSYEQYF. The CDR3 DNA is TGTGCCAGCAGTTTAAAATACCAGGCTAACTCCTACGAGCAGTACTTC.

This clone was seen more than once but under ten times. This chain links TRBV19 with TRBJ2-7, with 9 bases identical to TRBD1. Trimming cost V 6 bases and J 4 bases; bases outside gene matches: 4. The CDR3 has 13 amino acids. Germline CDR1 and CDR2: LNHDA and SQIVND (reference sequence). CDR3 nucleotides: TGTGCCAGTAGGGAACAGGGGGCTTACGAGCAGTACTTC. As protein: CASREQGAYEQYF.

The genes are TRBV6-1 and TRBJ2-7, with a possible D match to TRBD2 (5 bases). The CDR3 loop spans 14 amino acids. Trimming pared 2 bases from V and 1 base from J, leaving 9 bases between. Germline V gene sequence: CDR1 MNHNS, CDR2 SASEGT. The CDR3 region is CASSEQRTSYEQYF. The CDR3 DNA sequence: TGTGCCAGCAGTGAACAGCGGACTTCCTACGAGCAGTACTTC.

In its sample, this clone was seen once. The chain recombines TRBV6-1 with TRBJ2-7; TRBD1 agrees at 7 bases. Germline V gene sequence: CDR1 MNHNS, CDR2 SASEGT. The junction had 9 bases not matched to a gene; V was cut back by 4 bases and J by 3 bases. The CDR3 runs 15 residues. The CDR3 loop is CASSAWDSSLYEQYF. The CDR3, as DNA: TGTGCCAGCAGTGCCTGGGACAGTTCCCTCTACGAGCAGTACTTC.

V is TRBV11-2 and J is TRBJ1-1; no reliable D call. This CDR3 is 11 amino acids long. Per germline, CDR1 SGHAT and CDR2 FQNNGV. With 2 bases removed from V and 8 bases from J, the gap between germline ends came to 6 bases. The DNA for the CDR3 is TGTGCCAGCAGCTTAACGGTAGAAGCTTTCTTT. It is translated as CASSLTVEAFF.

The rearrangement joins TRBV9 to TRBJ2-3; D perhaps matches TRBD2 (5 bases). The germline gives CDR1 SGDLS, CDR2 YYNGEE. Trimming took 0 bases from V and 4 from J, leaving 9 bases between them. The CDR3 totals 14 residues. Here the CDR3 reads CASSVAGKADTQYF. CDR3 DNA sequence: TGTGCCAGCAGCGTAGCGGGAAAGGCAGATACGCAGTATTTT.

As regards this clone: This same CDR3 is encoded by further DNA sequences in the sample. The rearrangement joins TRBV9 to TRBJ2-3; D may be TRBD2 (5 bases). CDR3 size: 13 residues. CDR1 is SGDLS and CDR2 is YYNGEE in the germline V gene. V shed 0 bases and J shed 6 bases, with 8 bases lying between them. As DNA, the CDR3 is TGTGCCAGCAGCGTAGGTGGGAGTGATACGCAGTATTTT. It specifies CASSVGGSDTQYF.